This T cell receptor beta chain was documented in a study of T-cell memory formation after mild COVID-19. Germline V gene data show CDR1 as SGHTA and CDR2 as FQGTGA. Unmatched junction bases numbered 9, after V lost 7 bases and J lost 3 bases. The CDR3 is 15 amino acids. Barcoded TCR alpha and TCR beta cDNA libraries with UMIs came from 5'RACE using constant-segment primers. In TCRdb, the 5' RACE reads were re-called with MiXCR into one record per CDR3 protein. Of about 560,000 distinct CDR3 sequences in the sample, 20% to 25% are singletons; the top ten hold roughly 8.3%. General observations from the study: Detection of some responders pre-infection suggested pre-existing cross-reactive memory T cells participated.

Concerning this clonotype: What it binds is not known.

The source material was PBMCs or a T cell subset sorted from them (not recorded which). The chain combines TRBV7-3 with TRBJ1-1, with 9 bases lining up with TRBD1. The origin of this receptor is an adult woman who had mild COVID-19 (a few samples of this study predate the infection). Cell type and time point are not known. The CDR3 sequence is CASTLLDRGDTEAFF. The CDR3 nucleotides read TGTGCCAGCACCCTACTTGACAGGGGGGACACTGAAGCTTTCTTT. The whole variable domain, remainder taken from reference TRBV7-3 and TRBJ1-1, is GAGVSQTPSNKVTEKGKYVELRCDPISGHTALYWYRQSLGQGPEFLIYFQGTGAADDSGLPNDRFFAVRPEGSVSTLKIQRTERGDSAVYLCASTLLDRGDTEAFFGQGTRLTVV.